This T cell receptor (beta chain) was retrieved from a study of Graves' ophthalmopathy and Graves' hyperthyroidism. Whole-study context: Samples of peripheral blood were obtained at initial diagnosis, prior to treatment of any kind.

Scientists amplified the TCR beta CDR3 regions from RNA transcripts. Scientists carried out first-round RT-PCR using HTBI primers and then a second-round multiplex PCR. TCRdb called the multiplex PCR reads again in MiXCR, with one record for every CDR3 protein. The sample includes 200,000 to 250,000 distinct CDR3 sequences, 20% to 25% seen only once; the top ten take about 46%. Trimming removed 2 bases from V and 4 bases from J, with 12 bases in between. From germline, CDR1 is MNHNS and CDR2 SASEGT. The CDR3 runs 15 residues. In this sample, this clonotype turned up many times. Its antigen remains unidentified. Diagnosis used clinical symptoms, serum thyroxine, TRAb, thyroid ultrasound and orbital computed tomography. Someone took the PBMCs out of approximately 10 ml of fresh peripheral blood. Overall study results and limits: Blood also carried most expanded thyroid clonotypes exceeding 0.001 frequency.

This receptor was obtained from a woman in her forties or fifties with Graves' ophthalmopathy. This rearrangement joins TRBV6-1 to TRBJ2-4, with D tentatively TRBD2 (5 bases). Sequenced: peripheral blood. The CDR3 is CASSEPSGTKNIQYF. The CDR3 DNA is TGTGCCAGCAGTGAACCTTCGGGAACAAAAAACATTCAGTACTTC.